This T cell receptor (beta chain) originates from a study of blood T cell repertoires in COVID-19. Study context: The cDNA or gDNA used as material had been derived from T cells, B-cell-depleted T cells, or PBMCs.

The CDR3 is 12 amino acids. V was cut by 9 bases and J by 0 bases, with 8 bases left in between. Germline assignment: CDR1 LNHDA and CDR2 SQIVND (reference sequence). Method: immunoSEQ multiplex PCR; TCRdb's copy keeps in-frame clones and lacks some. The data contain about 190,000 clones, 84% of them singletons. Those who participated ranged in age from about 18 to 95 years and resided in about two dozen US areas. Participant-given clinical history determined each cohort assignment. The sample comprised PBMCs or T cells enriched from blood (not recorded which). The sequence was collected from a woman aged 25 to 39 who had recovered from COVID-19. The chain employs TRBV19 and TRBJ1-1; the D is unclear. The CDR3 region has the DNA TGTGCCAGCTTTACGGTGAACACTGAAGCTTTCTTT. Translating it yields CASFTVNTEAFF.